The present T cell receptor (beta chain) was sequenced within a study of blood T cells in healthy people across ages. This clonotype has just a few counts. A sample-barcoded 5' primer and a J-beta primer mix were used in a second PCR of about 7 to 12 cycles. TCRdb ran MiXCR on the 5' RACE reads and lists one entry per CDR3 protein. This table has some 1.5 million distinct CDR3 sequences, about 45% appearing once. Losses at the gene ends were 3 bases for V and 7 bases for J; bases not matched to a gene: 8. This CDR3 comprises 15 residues. Germline V gene data show CDR1 as MNHEY and CDR2 as SVGEGT. Donation came from healthy Caucasian individuals in Russia who were aged roughly 6 to 95.

The clonotype was recovered from a woman aged 18 to 35 in good health. Material: blood. This chain uses TRBV6-2 or TRBV6-3 with TRBJ2-7; TRBD1 aligns across 11 bases. This CDR3 is CASSYSGTGGNEQYF. CDR3 coding DNA: TGTGCCAGCAGTTATTCCGGGACAGGGGGGAATGAGCAGTACTTC.